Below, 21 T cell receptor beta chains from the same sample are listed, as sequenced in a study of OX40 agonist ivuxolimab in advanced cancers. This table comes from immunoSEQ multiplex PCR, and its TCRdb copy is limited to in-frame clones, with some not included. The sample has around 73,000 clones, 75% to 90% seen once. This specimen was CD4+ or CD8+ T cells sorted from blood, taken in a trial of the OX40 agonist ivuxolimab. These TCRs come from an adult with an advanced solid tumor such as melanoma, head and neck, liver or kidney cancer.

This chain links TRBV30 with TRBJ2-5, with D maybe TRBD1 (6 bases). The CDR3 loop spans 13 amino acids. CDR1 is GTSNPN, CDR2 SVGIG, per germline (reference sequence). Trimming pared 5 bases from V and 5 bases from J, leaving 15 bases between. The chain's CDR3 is CAWDQNRAETQYF. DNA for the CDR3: TGTGCCTGGGACCAAAACAGGGCTGAGACCCAGTACTTC.

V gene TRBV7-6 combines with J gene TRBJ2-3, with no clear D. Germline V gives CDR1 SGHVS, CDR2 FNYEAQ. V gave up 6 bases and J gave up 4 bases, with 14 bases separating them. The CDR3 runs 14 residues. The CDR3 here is CASSWVGPADTQYF. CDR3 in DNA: TGTGCCAGCAGTTGGGTGGGTCCTGCAGATACGCAGTATTTT.

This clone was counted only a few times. The CDR3 is CASRFTGTSGGVHEQFF. The CDR3, as DNA: TGTGCCAGCAGATTCACCGGGACTAGCGGGGGGGTGCATGAGCAGTTCTTC. V usage is TRBV2 and J usage is TRBJ2-1; 16 positions match TRBD2. The V and J ends lost 6 bases and 8 bases, in that order; junction bases with no gene match: 10. The CDR3 length is 17 residues. Germline V CDR1 and CDR2: SNHLY, FYNNEI.

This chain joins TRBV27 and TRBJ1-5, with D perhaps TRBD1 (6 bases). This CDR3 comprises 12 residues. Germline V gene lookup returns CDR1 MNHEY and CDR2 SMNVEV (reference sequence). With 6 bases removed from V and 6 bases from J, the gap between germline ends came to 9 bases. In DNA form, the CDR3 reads TGTGCCAGCAGGAGGGGGGGTCAGCCCCAGCATTTT. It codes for CASRRGGQPQHF.

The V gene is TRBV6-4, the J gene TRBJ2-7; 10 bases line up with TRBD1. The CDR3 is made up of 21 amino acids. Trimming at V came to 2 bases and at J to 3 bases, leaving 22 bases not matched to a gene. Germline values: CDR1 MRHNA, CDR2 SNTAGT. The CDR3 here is CASSDPGASRDRGSGLYEQYF. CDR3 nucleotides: TGTGCCAGCAGTGACCCTGGGGCCTCCCGGGACAGGGGTAGTGGACTCTACGAGCAGTACTTC.

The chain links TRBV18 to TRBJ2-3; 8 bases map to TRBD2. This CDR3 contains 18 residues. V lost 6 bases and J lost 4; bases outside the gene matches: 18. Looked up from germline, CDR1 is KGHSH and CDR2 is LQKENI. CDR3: CASSADFAGGPTSDTQYF. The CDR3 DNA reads TGTGCCAGCTCGGCGGACTTCGCGGGGGGCCCCACGTCAGATACGCAGTATTTT.

CDR3 in DNA: TGTGCCAGTAGTCTCAGGGACTACCCCTCCTACAATGAGCAGTTCTTC. It translates to CASSLRDYPSYNEQFF. The chain links TRBV19 to TRBJ2-1, with 7 positions matching TRBD2. Germline loops: CDR1 LNHDA, CDR2 SQIVND (reference sequence). Unmatched junction bases numbered 7, after V lost 5 bases and J lost 0 bases. The CDR3 totals 16 residues.

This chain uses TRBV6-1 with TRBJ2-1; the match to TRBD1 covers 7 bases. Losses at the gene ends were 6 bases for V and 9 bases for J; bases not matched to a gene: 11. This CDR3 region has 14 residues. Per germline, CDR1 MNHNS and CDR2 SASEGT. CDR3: CASSDRVDVREQFF. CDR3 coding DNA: TGTGCCAGCAGCGACAGGGTTGACGTGCGTGAGCAGTTCTTC.

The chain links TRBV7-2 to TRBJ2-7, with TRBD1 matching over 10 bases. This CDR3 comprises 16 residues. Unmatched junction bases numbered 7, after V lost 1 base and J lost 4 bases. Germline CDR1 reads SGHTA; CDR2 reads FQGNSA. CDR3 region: CASSLGFGTGAYEQYF. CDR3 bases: TGTGCCAGCAGCTTAGGGTTTGGGACAGGGGCTTACGAGCAGTACTTC. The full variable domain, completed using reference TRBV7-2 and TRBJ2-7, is GAGVSQSPSNKVTEKGKDVELRCDPISGHTALYWYRQSLGQGLEFLIYFQGNSAPDKSGLPSDRFSAERTGGSVSTLTIQRTQQEDSAVYLCASSLGFGTGAYEQYFGPGTRLTVT.

The DNA for the CDR3 is TGTGCCAGTAGTGTCGGTAGCGGGGGACTTAGCACAGATACGCAGTATTTT. It encodes CASSVGSGGLSTDTQYF. The chain couples TRBV19 to TRBJ2-3; 9 bases are a match to TRBD2. CDR1 is LNHDA, CDR2 SQIVND, per germline (reference sequence). This CDR3 contains 17 residues. With V trimmed by 5 bases and J by 0 bases, 9 bases remained unmatched.

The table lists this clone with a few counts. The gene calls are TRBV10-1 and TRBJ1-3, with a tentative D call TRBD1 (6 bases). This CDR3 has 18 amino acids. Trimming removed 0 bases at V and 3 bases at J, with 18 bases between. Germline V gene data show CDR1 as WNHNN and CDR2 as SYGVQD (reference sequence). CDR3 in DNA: TGCGCCAGCAGTGAGTCGCCATTATCAGGGGTAGGTGGAAACACCATATATTTT. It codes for CASSESPLSGVGGNTIYF.

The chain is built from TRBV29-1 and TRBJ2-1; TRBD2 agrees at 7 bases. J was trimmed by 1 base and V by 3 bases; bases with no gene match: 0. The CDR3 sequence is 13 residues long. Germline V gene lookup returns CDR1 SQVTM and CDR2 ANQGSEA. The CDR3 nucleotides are TGCAGCGTTGACGGGGGGTCCTACAATGAGCAGTTCTTC. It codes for CSVDGGSYNEQFF.

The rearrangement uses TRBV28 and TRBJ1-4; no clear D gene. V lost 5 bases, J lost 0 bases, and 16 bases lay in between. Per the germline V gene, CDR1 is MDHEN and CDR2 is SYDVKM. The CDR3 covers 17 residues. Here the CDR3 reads CASSPPGDLATNEKLFF. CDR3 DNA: TGTGCCAGCAGTCCTCCCGGCGACCTTGCAACTAATGAAAAACTGTTTTTT.

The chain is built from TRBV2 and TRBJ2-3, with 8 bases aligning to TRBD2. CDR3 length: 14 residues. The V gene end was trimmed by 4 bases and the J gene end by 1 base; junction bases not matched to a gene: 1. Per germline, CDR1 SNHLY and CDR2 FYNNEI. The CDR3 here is CASSAGGGTDTQYF. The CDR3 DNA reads TGTGCCAGCAGTGCGGGGGGGGGCACAGATACGCAGTATTTT.

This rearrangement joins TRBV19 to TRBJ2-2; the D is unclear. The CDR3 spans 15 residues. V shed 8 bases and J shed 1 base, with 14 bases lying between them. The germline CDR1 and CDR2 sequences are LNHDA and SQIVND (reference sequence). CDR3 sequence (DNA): TGTGCCAGTTCCTTAGAGCGCGGGAACACCGGGGAGCTGTTTTTT. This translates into CASSLERGNTGELFF.

CDR3 DNA: TGTGCCAGCCGAAGCTCTGGCAGACAAGAGACCCAGTACTTC. Its protein product is CASRSSGRQETQYF. This chain links TRBV27 with TRBJ2-5; D uncertain. CDR3 length equals 14 residues. From germline, CDR1 is MNHEY and CDR2 SMNVEV (reference sequence). The V and J ends lost 8 bases and 2 bases respectively, with 15 bases between them.

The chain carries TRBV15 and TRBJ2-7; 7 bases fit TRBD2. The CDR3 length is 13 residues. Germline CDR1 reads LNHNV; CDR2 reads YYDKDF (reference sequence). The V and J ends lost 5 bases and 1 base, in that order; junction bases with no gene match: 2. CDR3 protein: CATSERGSYEQYF. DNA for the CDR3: TGTGCCACCAGCGAGCGGGGATCCTACGAGCAGTACTTC.

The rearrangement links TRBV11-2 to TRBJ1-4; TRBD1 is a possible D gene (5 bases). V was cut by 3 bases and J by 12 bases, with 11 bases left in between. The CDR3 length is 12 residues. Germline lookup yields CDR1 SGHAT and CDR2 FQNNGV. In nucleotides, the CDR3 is TGTGCCAGCAGCTTGGGAGGGGCCCAACTGTTTTTT. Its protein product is CASSLGGAQLFF.

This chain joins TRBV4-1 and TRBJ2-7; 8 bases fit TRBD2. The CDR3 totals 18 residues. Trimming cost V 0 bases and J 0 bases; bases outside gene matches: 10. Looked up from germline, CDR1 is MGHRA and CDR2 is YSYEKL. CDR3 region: CASSQEGGAGASSYEQYF. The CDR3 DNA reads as TGCGCCAGCAGCCAAGAAGGAGGAGCGGGGGCCAGCTCCTACGAGCAGTACTTC.

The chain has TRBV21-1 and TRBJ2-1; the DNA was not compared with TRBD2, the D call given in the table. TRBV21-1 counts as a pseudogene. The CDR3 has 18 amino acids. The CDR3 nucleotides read TGTGCCAGCAGCAAGGGCCCAGGAGGAGGGGCCTCCTACAATGAGCAGTTCTTC. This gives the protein CASSKGPGGGASYNEQFF.

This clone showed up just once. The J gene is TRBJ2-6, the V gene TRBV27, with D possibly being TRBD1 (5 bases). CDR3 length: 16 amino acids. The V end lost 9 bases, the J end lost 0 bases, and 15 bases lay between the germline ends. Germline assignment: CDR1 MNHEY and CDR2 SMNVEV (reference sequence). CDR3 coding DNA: TGTGCCAGACTCGACAGTACCTCCTCTGGGGCCAACGTCCTGACTTTC. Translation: CARLDSTSSGANVLTF.